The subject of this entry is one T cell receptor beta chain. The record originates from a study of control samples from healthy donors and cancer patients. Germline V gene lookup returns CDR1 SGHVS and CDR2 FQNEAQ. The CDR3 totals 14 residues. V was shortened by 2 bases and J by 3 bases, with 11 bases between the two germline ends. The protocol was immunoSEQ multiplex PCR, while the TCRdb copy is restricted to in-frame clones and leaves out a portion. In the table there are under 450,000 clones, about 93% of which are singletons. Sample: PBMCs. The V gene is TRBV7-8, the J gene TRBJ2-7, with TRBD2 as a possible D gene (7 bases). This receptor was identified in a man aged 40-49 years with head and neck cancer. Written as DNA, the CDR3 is TGTGCCAGCAGCTTACAAGGGGGGGGCTACGAGCAGTACTTC. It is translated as CASSLQGGGYEQYF.